The TCR beta chain under discussion was sequenced for a study of blood T cell repertoires in COVID-19. On the study more broadly: The United States, Italy and Spain provided the acute and convalescent COVID-19 samples. Sources were T cells, B-cell-depleted T cells, or PBMCs; the material itself was cDNA or gDNA.

Seattle participants joined during active infection and were tracked over time. Clones were read by immunoSEQ multiplex PCR, and TCRdb kept only the in-frame ones, dropping some. The data hold 25,000 to 35,000 clones, with approximately 86% observed a single time. This TCR derives from a man aged 55 to 70 with COVID-19, enrolled during active disease. The sample consisted of peripheral blood.

The chain's CDR3 is CASSLQGFEAFF. CDR3 coding DNA: TGTGCCAGCAGCTTGCAGGGTTTTGAAGCTTTCTTT. V usage is TRBV5-6 and J usage is TRBJ1-1; weak D call: TRBD1 (5 bases). This CDR3 region has 12 residues. Trimming cost V 1 base and J 7 bases, with 8 bases left between them. Germline V gene lookup returns CDR1 SGHDT and CDR2 YYEEEE.